This TCR beta chain was profiled in a study of shared T cell receptors in the human thymus. Generated by immunoSEQ multiplex PCR, the TCRdb table keeps only in-frame clones and is missing some. The repertoire holds about 710,000 clones, with over 75% as singletons. The germline gives CDR1 SNHLY, CDR2 FYNNEI. Germline trimming cut 5 bases from V and 4 bases from J; bases unmatched to any gene: 3. CDR3 length equals 15 residues. This clone has a single count. These data were also reused for a study on human thymus T cells. In that study: During corrective heart surgery, resections were taken, and the thymus tissue came from them. The related literature has documented a marked overlap of thymic repertoires among unrelated individuals.

This receptor was obtained from a boy under two years old with a congenital heart defect. Sequencing was carried out using thymocytes. The chain is built from TRBV2 and TRBJ2-5; 14 bases fit TRBD2. In nucleotides, the CDR3 is TGTGCCAGCAGTAGCGGACTAGCGGGGGGAGAGACCCAGTACTTC. It specifies CASSSGLAGGETQYF.